A single T cell receptor beta chain is shown here with its context. The table lists this clonotype with many counts. Which antigen it targets is not known. Base qualities are missing; no much larger clone stands one base away. The data belong to a study of human T cells and chemical hapten exposure (dated by TCRdb to about 2021). Concerning the study at large: For sensitization, 2% DPC in acetone was applied to a roughly 2 cm by roughly 2 cm area of upper inner arm skin. The study tracked peripheral blood TCR repertoire changes in vivo during primary and secondary sensitization to the hapten diphenylcyclopropenone (DPC) in alopecia patients. Blood was sampled from patients pre-sensitization (week 0) and at 2, 6 and about 24 weeks after DPC sensitization. The patient cohort, mostly female, included alopecia areata with under or over 50% scalp involvement, alopecia totalis and alopecia universalis. Libraries were combined into a pool for sequencing, and differences in TCR yield between samples came mainly from small differences in library volumes within the pool. Patients additionally received weekly therapeutic DPC doses to the scalp throughout the roughly 25-week study period. About 27 alopecia patients gave blood for TCR sequencing at one to four time points (pre-sensitization, 2, 6 and 24 weeks). Patch testing was performed on the upper back with Finn chambers containing 0.01% DPC, and the patch tests were scored after 6 days according to International Contact Dermatitis Research Group standards. What the work shows at the level of the full study, not this receptor alone: DPC sensitization did not change the number of TCRs with a frequency above 1 in 1000, and there was no evidence of changes in global repertoire structure. After repeated subsampling, the strength of the expansion versus patch-test correlation and the threshold at which it became significant changed. All patients had alopecia, a presumed autoimmune disease, so their immune response might differ from that of healthy individuals. A positive correlation was found between the number of PT1 expanded TCRs and patch test score, with significance reached at thresholds 8, 16 and 32 but not 4. Significantly more large CDR3 similarity clusters were formed by expanded TCRs than by pre-sensitization or healthy control sets, consistent with antigen-driven responses.

At the junction V is shortened by 3 bases and J by 1 base; bases outside the gene matches: 0. For CDR1 and CDR2, the germline V gene (reference sequence) lists DFQATT and SNEGSKA. Reading from cysteine to phenylalanine, the CDR3 counts 13 amino acids. Only CDR3 DNA remains: 39 bases, in frame from the first base. The time point label, as the study defines it: pre-sensitization, week 0. Reading the label with the study, this specimen's treatment or condition is: therapeutic diphenylcyclopropenone sensitization with weekly scalp DPC. At every patch-test visit, the blood draw took place before the patch test was put on. Patients were considered eligible if aged 18 to 70, diagnosed with alopecia and deemed suitable for DPC therapy, and patients were excluded if pregnant. Unfractionated whole blood was collected in Tempus Blood RNA tubes, and total RNA was extracted from that blood. Library method: RACE. TCRdb names NextSeq 500 as the instrument used. During library preparation, unique molecular identifiers were attached to individual cDNA molecules so that TCRs could be counted quantitatively and reproducibly. Each blood RNA sample was used to sequence both TCR alpha and TCR beta chains. The study's own analysis went as follows. A median of roughly 99,000 TCRs per sample was observed, with a range of roughly 23,224 to 750,000. V, J and CDR3 annotation of the TCR reads was carried out using the Decombinator software suite. For PS versus PT1 abundance plots, all samples were subsampled to the same number of TCRs (28,000). TCRs were defined as expanded if absent before sensitization and observed at least eight times at the 2-week time point. TCRdb reworked the public reads: Q25 trimming with fastp, MiXCR clone assembly, productive beta chains retained. Rows merge per CDR3 protein into single entries with the most common DNA and genes. TCRdb's processing, not the authors', yielded these V and J calls. This sample has 55,000 to 75,000 distinct CDR3 sequences in its table, and around 6.6% of those were observed once. The ten largest clones take up approximately 1.7% of the sample.

Rearrangement joined TRBV20-1 to TRBJ2-7, with 10 middle bases fitting TRBD2. The specimen was whole blood, collected in connection with sensitization to the hapten diphenylcyclopropenone (DPC). This TCR was sampled from a woman aged 25-40 years with alopecia areata. Some clones in this sample may be carry-over from other donors' samples. The CDR3 sequence is CSASSGGSYEQYF. In nucleotide form, the sequence is TGCAGTGCTAGTAGCGGGGGGTCCTACGAGCAGTACTTC.